Sequencing of this T cell receptor beta chain was carried out in a study of cytomegalovirus exposure and HLA in healthy donors. This clone was found once. Its specificity is not known. The PCR employed 60 Vbeta primers together with 13 Jbeta primers. The protocol was immunoSEQ multiplex PCR, while the TCRdb copy is restricted to in-frame clones and leaves out a portion. The sample records 90,000 to 110,000 clones, roughly three quarters being singletons. The study, taken as a whole, reports: Immune exposure data for these donors was limited to CMV serostatus.

Trimming removed 5 bases from V and 4 bases from J; junction bases left unmatched: 8. Germline V gene sequence: CDR1 SGHAT, CDR2 FQNNGV. The CDR3 has 15 amino acids. The receptor comes from a male donor in good health and CMV-seronegative. The rearrangement uses TRBV11-2 and TRBJ2-3; 8 nucleotides align to TRBD2. The specimen sequenced was PBMCs. The CDR3 reads CASSQLLAGPDTQYF. CDR3 DNA: TGTGCCAGCAGCCAACTCCTAGCGGGCCCAGATACGCAGTATTTT.